The T cell receptor (beta chain) described here comes from a study of shared clonotypes between healthy human individuals. Profiling relied on immunoSEQ multiplex PCR, and the TCRdb table lists in-frame clones only, not all of them. Of some 2.3 million clones listed, more than 85% were seen once; the top ten hold about 0.37%. Turning to this clone: Its antigen is still unknown.

Study results and limitations: Genetic and exposure-history diversity was limited by the few donors. Relative to memory subsets, naive subsets generally showed larger estimated richness.

This CDR3 comprises 13 residues. The germline gives CDR1 MNHNS, CDR2 SASEGT. V was pared by 6 bases and J by 0 bases, with 8 bases between. The investigators split CD4+ cells into a CD45RA+ naive subset and a CD45RA-negative memory subset. The sequence came from a man between 18 and 35 years old in good health. Some clones in this sample may be carry-over from other donors' samples. Sequencing input: naive CD4+ T cells from PBMCs. Stated subset: CD45RA+ positively selected. The chain combines TRBV6-1 with TRBJ1-1; D remains unclear. CDR3 region: CASSSLMNTEAFF. As DNA, the CDR3 is TGTGCCAGCAGCAGTCTCATGAACACTGAAGCTTTCTTT.